These 12 T cell receptor beta chains share one sample of origin, sequenced in a study of T cell changes during pregnancy in multiple sclerosis. Sequenced by immunoSEQ multiplex PCR; TCRdb stores in-frame clones only, minus some. There are tens of thousands of clones in the sample; 90% to 95% occur only once, and 0.35% to 0.5% lies in the top ten. Sequenced material: CD4+ T cells from peripheral blood mononuclear cells, taken after pregnancy. Receptors were obtained from a female donor with multiple sclerosis, enrolled in a pregnancy study.

The chain couples TRBV5-1 to TRBJ1-3; unclear D gene. CDR3 length: 15 amino acids. Germline V CDR1 and CDR2: SGHRS, YFSETQ. V dropped 3 bases and J dropped 4 bases, with 14 bases sitting between them. The DNA of the CDR3 is TGCGCCAGCAGCTACGTTGCTAGCTCGGGAAACACCATATATTTT. This gives the protein CASSYVASSGNTIYF.

J is TRBJ2-1 and V is TRBV10-3, with 13 bases identical to TRBD2. The CDR3 has 18 amino acids. Germline CDR1 reads ENHRY; CDR2 reads SYGVKD. Germline trimming cut 0 bases from V and 7 bases from J; bases unmatched to any gene: 9. CDR3 sequence (DNA): TGTGCCATCAGTGAGTCGAAAGGGACTAGCGGGACTGGGAATGAGCAGTTCTTC. Residues: CAISESKGTSGTGNEQFF.

The rearrangement joins TRBV6-5 to TRBJ2-7; 11 bases align to TRBD2. Germline CDR1 is MNHEY and CDR2 is SVGAGI. With 6 bases clipped from V and 1 base from J, the junction kept 5 bases outside the gene matches. The CDR3 runs to 15 residues. CDR3 sequence: CASSVLAGVSYEQYF. CDR3 DNA: TGTGCCAGCAGCGTACTAGCGGGAGTATCCTACGAGCAGTACTTC.

The chain carries TRBV28 and TRBJ2-7, with D possibly matching TRBD1 (5 bases). V was shortened by 7 bases and J by 2 bases, with 21 bases between the two germline ends. Germline-derived CDR1 and CDR2 are MDHEN and SYDVKM. This CDR3 region has 16 residues. CDR3 bases: TGTGCCAGCACCCTTTCAAAGGGGATACCCCCCTACGAGCAGTACTTC. It specifies CASTLSKGIPPYEQYF.

V usage is TRBV15 and J usage is TRBJ2-1; 10 nucleotides agree with TRBD2. Looked up from germline, CDR1 is LNHNV and CDR2 is YYDKDF (reference sequence). The CDR3 is made up of 17 amino acids. Trimming cost V 5 bases and J 2 bases; bases outside gene matches: 9. The CDR3 reads CATSQAGGPVPYNEQFF. DNA for the CDR3: TGTGCCACCAGCCAAGCGGGAGGGCCGGTTCCCTACAATGAGCAGTTCTTC.

This clone was recorded once. The rearrangement uses TRBV18 and TRBJ2-7; tentative D call: TRBD2 (5 bases). Germline V gives CDR1 KGHSH, CDR2 LQKENI. Trimming removed 1 base from V and 6 bases from J, with 10 bases in between. This CDR3 is 13 amino acids long. The CDR3 sequence is CASSPQGGFEQYF. CDR3 nucleotides: TGTGCCAGCTCACCACAAGGCGGGTTCGAGCAGTACTTC.

The chain employs TRBV5-1 and TRBJ2-1; D not resolved. Deletions cut 1 base from V and 8 bases from J, with 10 bases between. Germline CDR1 and CDR2: SGHRS and YFSETQ. This CDR3 comprises 13 residues. Here the CDR3 DNA reads TGCGCCAGCAGCTTGACCAGGTACGATGAGCAGTTCTTC. This sequence encodes CASSLTRYDEQFF.

The chain recombines TRBV19 with TRBJ2-7; 7 nucleotides line up with TRBD2. CDR1 is LNHDA and CDR2 is SQIVND in the germline V gene (reference sequence). The ends lost 5 bases at V and 1 base at J; junction bases unmatched: 17. This CDR3 is built from 18 residues. DNA for the CDR3: TGTGCCAGTAGTGCATACGCCACCCCCTGGGGGGGTTCCTACGAGCAGTACTTC. It is translated as CASSAYATPWGGSYEQYF.

The J gene is TRBJ1-2, the V gene TRBV5-1; possible D gene TRBD1, 6 bases. The CDR3 spans 15 residues. CDR1 and CDR2 (germline): SGHRS, YFSETQ. Trimming shortened V by 4 bases and J by 2 bases, and 15 bases separated the two germline ends. The CDR3 coding sequence is TGCGCCAGCAGCACCGACGGGACATTAAACTATGGCTACACCTTC. As protein: CASSTDGTLNYGYTF.

The V gene is TRBV19, the J gene TRBJ1-2; 12 nucleotides match TRBD1. CDR3 length equals 15 residues. The trim removed 5 bases at V and 8 bases at J, leaving 9 bases unmatched. Germline CDR1 reads LNHDA; CDR2 reads SQIVND (reference sequence). This CDR3 reads CASSLSGTGGKGYTF. DNA for the CDR3: TGTGCCAGTAGTCTCTCCGGGACAGGGGGCAAGGGCTACACCTTC.

This clone is a singleton in its sample. The V call is TRBV19, the J call TRBJ1-5, with D possibly TRBD1 on 5 matching bases. The CDR3 loop spans 19 amino acids. V lost 1 base, J lost 0 bases, and 19 bases lay in between. Germline values: CDR1 LNHDA, CDR2 SQIVND (reference sequence). CDR3 region: CASSIGPGGFLPSNQPQHF. The CDR3 coding sequence is TGTGCCAGTAGTATAGGCCCCGGGGGGTTCTTACCTAGCAATCAGCCCCAGCATTTT.

This chain links TRBV28 with TRBJ1-3, with D maybe TRBD1 (6 bases). From germline, CDR1 is MDHEN and CDR2 SYDVKM. With 2 bases removed from V and 0 bases from J, the gap between germline ends came to 11 bases. This CDR3 contains 16 residues. CDR3 sequence reads: CASSLQGSHSGNTIYF. The CDR3 bases are TGTGCCAGCAGTTTACAGGGGAGCCACTCTGGAAACACCATATATTTT.